This TCR beta chain came from a study of blood T cell repertoires in COVID-19 (dated by TCRdb to the early 2020s). Background on the whole study: The collaborator samples originated in the United States, Italy and Spain and spanned the acute and convalescent phases of COVID-19. A freely available public database, intended as a resource for researchers studying the immune response to SARS-CoV-2, is where the repertoires were released. Subjects who had been exposed to COVID-19, were actively infected with it, or had recovered from it provided the deeply sampled blood TCRbeta repertoires that made up the dataset. Samples came from the ongoing ImmuneRACE study (first 160 participants) plus 1,254 subjects from 6 global collaborators. Nearly every sample came with metadata listing a de-identified subject ID, COVID-19 status, age in years and sex. Where HLA class I and class II types were available, the types were taken from metadata supplied by the sample provider, not from assay-based typing. The prospective study material was composed of cDNA or gDNA derived from T cells, B-cell-depleted T cells, or PBMCs. Study-wide conclusions, independent of this receptor: The amount of clinical and demographic metadata varied by source and participant and was provided uncurated.

V is trimmed back by 1 base and J by 3 bases, and the junction contains 4 bases that no gene match accounts for. As encoded in the germline V gene, CDR1 is SGHRS while CDR2 is YFSETQ. Reading from cysteine to phenylalanine, the CDR3 counts 14 amino acids. The kept DNA is CDR3 alone, 42 bases in frame from the first base. The collaborating institutions used their own protocols to collect whole blood in K2EDTA tubes. Collaborator samples were shipped for TCRbeta analysis as frozen whole blood, isolated PBMCs, or DNA extracted from either sample type. The immunoSEQ Assay, a bias-controlled multiplex PCR, was used to amplify TCRbeta CDR3 regions from genomic DNA. The authors' analysis ran thus. The number of nucleated cells in each sample was estimated by amplification of reference gene primers within the assay. To quantify the absolute abundance of each unique TCRbeta CDR3 rearrangement, sequence reads were collapsed and filtered. For each sample, productive Simpson clonality was calculated by taking the square root of Simpson's diversity index across productive rearrangements. TCRdb limited this immuneACCESS table to in-frame rearrangements with V and J called. A share of clones is missing; checked studies link under half to unresolved V genes, and the rest is unexplained. That table supplies the V and J calls and clone size; D and trimming were determined from the DNA. Recorded for this sample are 90,000 to 120,000 clones; 80% to 85% of them occurred a single time. In total, the top ten clones hold 4% to 5.5% of the sample.

Only one count was recorded for this clone. Its cognate antigen has yet to be identified. Base qualities are not recorded, but no much larger clone differs from it by a single base. Specimen: peripheral blood. The sequence derives from a man between 70 and 80 years old with acute or convalescent COVID-19. Rearrangement joined TRBV5-1 to TRBJ2-7; TRBD1 lines up with 7 middle nucleotides. Here is the DNA: TGCGCCAGCAGCTTGCGACAGGGTGACTACGAGCAGTACTTC. It translates to CASSLRQGDYEQYF.